This TCR beta chain was sequenced for a study of blood T cell repertoires in COVID-19. Across the whole study: The study drew acute and convalescent COVID-19 samples from the United States, Italy and Spain. In each case, the material was cDNA or gDNA derived from T cells, B-cell-depleted T cells, or PBMCs.

Original data processing: Amplifying reference gene primers gave estimates of nucleated cell counts. Method: immunoSEQ multiplex PCR; TCRdb's copy keeps in-frame clones and lacks some. V, J and clone size derive from that table, while D and trimming were established from the DNA sequence. The profile covers about 170,000 clones, with 84% appearing a single time and roughly 7.1% taken by the ten largest. The CDR3 spans 14 residues. Between the trimmed V and J ends, which lost 1 base and 7 bases, there was a span of 11 bases. Germline V lookup: CDR1 SGHVS, CDR2 FQNEAQ. This clone has more than one count but fewer than ten.

The specimen was peripheral blood. This TCR derives from a man aged 40-49 years who had recovered from COVID-19. The V gene is TRBV7-8, the J gene TRBJ2-1, with D possibly TRBD2 on 6 matching bases. This chain's CDR3 is CASSLVSGLNEQFF. Written as DNA, the CDR3 is TGTGCCAGCAGCTTAGTTAGCGGTCTGAATGAGCAGTTCTTC.